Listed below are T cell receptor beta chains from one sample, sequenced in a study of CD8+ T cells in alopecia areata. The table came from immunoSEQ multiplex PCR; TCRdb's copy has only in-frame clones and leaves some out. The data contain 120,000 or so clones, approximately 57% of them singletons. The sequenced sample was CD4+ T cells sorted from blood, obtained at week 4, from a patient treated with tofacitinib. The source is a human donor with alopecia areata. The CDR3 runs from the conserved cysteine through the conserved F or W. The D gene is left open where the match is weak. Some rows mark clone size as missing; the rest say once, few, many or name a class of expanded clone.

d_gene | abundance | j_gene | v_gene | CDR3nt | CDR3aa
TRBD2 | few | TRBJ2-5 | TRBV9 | TGTGCCAGCAGCGTAGAGGGACTAGTCCAAGAGACCCAGTACTTC | CASSVEGLVQETQYF
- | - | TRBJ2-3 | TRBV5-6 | TGTGCCAGCAGCGCGGTCGGGTCCGCGCACAGCACAGATACGCAGTATTTT | CASSAVGSAHSTDTQYF
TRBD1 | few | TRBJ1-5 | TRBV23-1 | TGCGCCAGCAAGACAGGGAACAATCAGCCCCAGCATTTT | CASKTGNNQPQHF
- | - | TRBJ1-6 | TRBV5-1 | TGCGCCAGCAGCGCTACAGGGTCGCCCCTCCACTTT | CASSATGSPLHF
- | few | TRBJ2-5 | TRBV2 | TGTGCCAGTTTAAAGAGGAGAGAGACCCAGTACTTC | CASLKRRETQYF
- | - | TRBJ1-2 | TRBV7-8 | TGTGCCAGCAGCTTATACCATGGCGGCTACACCTTC | CASSLYHGGYTF
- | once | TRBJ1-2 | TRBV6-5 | TGTGCCAGCAGGAACACCAGGGGACCCTATGGCTACACCTTC | CASRNTRGPYGYTF
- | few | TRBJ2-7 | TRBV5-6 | TGTGCCAGCAGCTTGGCAGGGGCGATCTACGAGCAGTACTTC | CASSLAGAIYEQYF
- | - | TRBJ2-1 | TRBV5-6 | TGTGCCAGCAGCTCTCAGCGCTCCTACAATGAGCAGTTCTTC | CASSSQRSYNEQFF
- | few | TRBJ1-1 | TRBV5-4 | TGTGCCAGCAGCTTTGTAGGAGGGACGAACACTGAAGCTTTCTTT | CASSFVGGTNTEAFF